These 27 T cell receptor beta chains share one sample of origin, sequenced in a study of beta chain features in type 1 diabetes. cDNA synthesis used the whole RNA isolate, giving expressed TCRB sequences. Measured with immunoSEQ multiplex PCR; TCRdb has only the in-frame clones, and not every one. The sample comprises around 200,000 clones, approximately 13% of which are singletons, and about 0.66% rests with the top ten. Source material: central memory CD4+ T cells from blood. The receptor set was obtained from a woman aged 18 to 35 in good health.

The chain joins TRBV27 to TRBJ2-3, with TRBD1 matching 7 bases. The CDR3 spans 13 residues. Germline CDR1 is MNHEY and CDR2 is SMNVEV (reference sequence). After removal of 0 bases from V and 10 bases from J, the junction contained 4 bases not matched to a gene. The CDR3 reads CASSLSRQGAQYF. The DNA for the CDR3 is TGTGCCAGCAGTTTATCCCGACAGGGAGCGCAGTATTTT.

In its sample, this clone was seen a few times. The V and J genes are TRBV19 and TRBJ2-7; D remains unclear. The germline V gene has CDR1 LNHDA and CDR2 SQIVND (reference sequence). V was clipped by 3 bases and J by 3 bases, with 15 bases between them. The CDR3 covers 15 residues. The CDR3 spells CASSMANPSGYEQYF. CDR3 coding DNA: TGTGCCAGTAGTATGGCCAATCCTTCAGGCTACGAGCAGTACTTC.

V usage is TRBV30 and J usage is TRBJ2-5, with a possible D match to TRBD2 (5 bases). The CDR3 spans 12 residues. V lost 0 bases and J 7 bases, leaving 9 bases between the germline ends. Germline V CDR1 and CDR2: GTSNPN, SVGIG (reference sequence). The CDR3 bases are TGTGCCTGGAGTGTTCTGGAGGCGACCCAGTACTTC. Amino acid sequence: CAWSVLEATQYF.

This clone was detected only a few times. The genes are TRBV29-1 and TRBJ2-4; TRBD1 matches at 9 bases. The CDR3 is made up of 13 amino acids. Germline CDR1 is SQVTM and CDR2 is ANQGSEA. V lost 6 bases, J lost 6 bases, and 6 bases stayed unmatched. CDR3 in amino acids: CSVADRGRNIQYF. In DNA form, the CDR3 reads TGCAGCGTCGCAGACAGGGGGAGAAACATTCAGTACTTC.

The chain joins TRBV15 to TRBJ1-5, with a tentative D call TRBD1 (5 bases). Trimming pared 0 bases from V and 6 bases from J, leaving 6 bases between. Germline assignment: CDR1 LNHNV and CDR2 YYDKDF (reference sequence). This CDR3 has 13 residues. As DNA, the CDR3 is TGTGCCACCAGCAGAGACAGGGTTCAGCCCCAGCATTTT. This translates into CATSRDRVQPQHF.

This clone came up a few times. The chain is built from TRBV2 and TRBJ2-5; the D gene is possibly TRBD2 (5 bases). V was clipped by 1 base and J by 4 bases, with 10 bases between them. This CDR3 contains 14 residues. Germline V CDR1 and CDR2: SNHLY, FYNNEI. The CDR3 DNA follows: TGTGCCAGCAGTGAAGGAGTCCGGGGAGAGACCCAGTACTTC. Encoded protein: CASSEGVRGETQYF.

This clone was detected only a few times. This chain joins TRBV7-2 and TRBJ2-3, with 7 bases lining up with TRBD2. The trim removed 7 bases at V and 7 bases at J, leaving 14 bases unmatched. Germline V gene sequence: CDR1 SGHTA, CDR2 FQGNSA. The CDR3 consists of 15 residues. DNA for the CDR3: TGTGCCAGCACCCTAGAGAGGACTAGTATGAATACGCAGTATTTT. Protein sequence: CASTLERTSMNTQYF.

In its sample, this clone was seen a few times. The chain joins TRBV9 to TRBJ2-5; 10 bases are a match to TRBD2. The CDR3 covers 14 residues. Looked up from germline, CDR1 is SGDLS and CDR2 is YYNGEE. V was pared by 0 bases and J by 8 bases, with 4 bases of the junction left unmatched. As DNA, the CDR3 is TGTGCCAGCAGCGTAGAAGCGGGAGGGGATACCCAGTACTTC. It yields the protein CASSVEAGGDTQYF.

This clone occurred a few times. The CDR3 spells CATSFWQGANTEAFF. The CDR3 nucleotides read TGTGCCACCAGCTTTTGGCAGGGGGCTAACACTGAAGCTTTCTTT. This sequence joins TRBV15 and TRBJ1-1, with 8 bases matching TRBD1. The junction had 7 bases not matched to a gene; V was cut back by 5 bases and J by 2 bases. The germline V gene has CDR1 LNHNV and CDR2 YYDKDF (reference sequence). The CDR3 is 15 residues long.

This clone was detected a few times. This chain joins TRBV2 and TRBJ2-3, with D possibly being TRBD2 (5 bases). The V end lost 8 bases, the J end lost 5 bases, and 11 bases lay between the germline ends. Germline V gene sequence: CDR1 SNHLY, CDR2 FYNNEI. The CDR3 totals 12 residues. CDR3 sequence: CASRREGDTQYF. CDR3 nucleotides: TGTGCCAGCCGTAGAGAGGGAGATACGCAGTATTTT.

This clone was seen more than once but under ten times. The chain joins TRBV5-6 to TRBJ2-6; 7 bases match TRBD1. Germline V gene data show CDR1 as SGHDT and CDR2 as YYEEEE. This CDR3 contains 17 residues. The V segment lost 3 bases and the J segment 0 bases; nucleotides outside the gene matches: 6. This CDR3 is CASSSGQVPSGANVLTF. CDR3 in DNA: TGTGCCAGCAGCTCTGGACAGGTTCCCTCTGGGGCCAACGTCCTGACTTTC. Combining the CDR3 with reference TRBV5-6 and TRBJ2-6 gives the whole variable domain DAGVTQSPTHLIKTRGQQVTLRCSPKSGHDTVSWYQQALGQGPQFIFQYYEEEERQRGNFPDRFSGHQFPNYSSELNVNALLLGDSALYLCASSSGQVPSGANVLTFGAGSRLTVL.

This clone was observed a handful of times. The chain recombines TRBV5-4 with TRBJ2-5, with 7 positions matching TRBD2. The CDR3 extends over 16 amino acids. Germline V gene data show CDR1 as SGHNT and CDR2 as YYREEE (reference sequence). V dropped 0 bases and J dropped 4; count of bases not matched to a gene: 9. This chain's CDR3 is CASSLAGAGEGETQYF. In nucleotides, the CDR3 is TGTGCCAGCAGCTTGGCCGGGGCGGGAGAGGGAGAGACCCAGTACTTC.

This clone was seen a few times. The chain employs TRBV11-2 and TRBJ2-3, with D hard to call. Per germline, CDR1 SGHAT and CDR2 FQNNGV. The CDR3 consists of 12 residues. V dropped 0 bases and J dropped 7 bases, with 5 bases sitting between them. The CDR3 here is CASSLERYTQYF. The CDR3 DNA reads TGTGCCAGCAGCTTAGAACGGTATACGCAGTATTTT.

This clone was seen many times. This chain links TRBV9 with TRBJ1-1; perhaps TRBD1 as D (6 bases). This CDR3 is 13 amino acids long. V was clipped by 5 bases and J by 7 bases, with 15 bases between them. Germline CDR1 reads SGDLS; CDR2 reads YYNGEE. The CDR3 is CASSDSLQGEAFF. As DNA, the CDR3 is TGTGCCAGCAGTGACTCTCTACAGGGTGAAGCTTTCTTT. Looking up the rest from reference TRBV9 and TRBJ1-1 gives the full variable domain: DSGVTQTPKHLITATGQRVTLRCSPRSGDLSVYWYQQSLDQGLQFLIQYYNGEERAKGNILERFSAQQFPDLHSELNLSSLELGDSALYFCASSDSLQGEAFFGQGTRLTVV.

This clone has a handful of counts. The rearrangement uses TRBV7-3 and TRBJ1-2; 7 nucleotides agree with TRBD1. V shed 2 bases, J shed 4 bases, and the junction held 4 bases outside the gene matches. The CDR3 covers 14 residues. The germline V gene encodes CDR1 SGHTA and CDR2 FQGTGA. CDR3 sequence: CASSLGGGTYGYTF. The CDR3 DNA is TGTGCCAGCAGCTTAGGAGGGGGCACCTATGGCTACACCTTC.

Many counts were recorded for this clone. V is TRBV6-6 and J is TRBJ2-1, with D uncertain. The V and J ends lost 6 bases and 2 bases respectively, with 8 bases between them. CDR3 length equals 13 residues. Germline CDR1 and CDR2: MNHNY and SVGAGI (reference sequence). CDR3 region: CASSRSTYNEQFF. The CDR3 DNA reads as TGTGCCAGCAGCAGGTCTACCTACAATGAGCAGTTCTTC.

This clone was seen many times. CDR3 in DNA: TGTGCCAGCACCAACAACGCGAACACTGAAGCTTTCTTT. Its protein is CASTNNANTEAFF. The gene calls are TRBV27 and TRBJ1-1; no definite D call. Germline V CDR1 and CDR2: MNHEY, SMNVEV (reference sequence). This CDR3 spans 13 amino acids. V lost 7 bases, J lost 1 base, and 10 bases lay in between.

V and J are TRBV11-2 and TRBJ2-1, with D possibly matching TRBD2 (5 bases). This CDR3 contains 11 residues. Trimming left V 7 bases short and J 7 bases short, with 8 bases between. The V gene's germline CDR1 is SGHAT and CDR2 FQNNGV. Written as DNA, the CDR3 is TGTGCCAGCAACACGGGGAATGAGCAGTTCTTC. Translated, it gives CASNTGNEQFF.

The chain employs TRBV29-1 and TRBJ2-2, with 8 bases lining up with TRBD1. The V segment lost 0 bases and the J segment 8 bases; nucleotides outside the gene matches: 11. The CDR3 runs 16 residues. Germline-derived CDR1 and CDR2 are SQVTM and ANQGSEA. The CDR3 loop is CSVEERQGRAGGELFF. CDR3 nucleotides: TGCAGCGTTGAAGAAAGACAGGGGCGGGCTGGTGGGGAGCTGTTTTTT.

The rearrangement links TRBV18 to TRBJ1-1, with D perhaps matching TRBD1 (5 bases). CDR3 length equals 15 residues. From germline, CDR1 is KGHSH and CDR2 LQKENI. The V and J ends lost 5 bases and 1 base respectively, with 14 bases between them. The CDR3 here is CASSSTARENTEAFF. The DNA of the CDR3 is TGTGCCAGCTCATCGACAGCCAGGGAGAACACTGAAGCTTTCTTT.

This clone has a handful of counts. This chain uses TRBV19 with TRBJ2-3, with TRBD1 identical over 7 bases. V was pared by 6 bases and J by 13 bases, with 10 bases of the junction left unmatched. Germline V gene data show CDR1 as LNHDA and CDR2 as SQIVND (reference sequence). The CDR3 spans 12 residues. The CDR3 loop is CASSRTGEYEYF. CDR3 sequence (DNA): TGTGCCAGTAGCCGAACAGGGGAGTATGAGTATTTT. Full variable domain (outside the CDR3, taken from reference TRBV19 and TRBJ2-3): DGGITQSPKYLFRKEGQNVTLSCEQNLNHDAMYWYRQDPGQGLRLIYYSQIVNDFQKGDIAEGYSVSREKKESFPLTVTSAQKNPTAFYLCASSRTGEYEYFGPGTRLTVL.

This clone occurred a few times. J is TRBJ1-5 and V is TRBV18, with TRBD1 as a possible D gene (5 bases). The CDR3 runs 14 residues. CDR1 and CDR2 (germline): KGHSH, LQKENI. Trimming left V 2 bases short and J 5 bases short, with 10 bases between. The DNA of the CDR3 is TGTGCCAGCTCACCAACCGGGGGGGATCAGCCCCAGCATTTT. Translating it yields CASSPTGGDQPQHF.

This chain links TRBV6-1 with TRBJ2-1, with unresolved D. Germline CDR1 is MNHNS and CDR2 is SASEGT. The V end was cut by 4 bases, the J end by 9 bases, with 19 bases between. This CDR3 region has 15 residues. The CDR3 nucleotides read TGTGCCAGCAGTGCCGACATAGAGTTTCTCGGTGAGCAGTTCTTC. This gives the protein CASSADIEFLGEQFF.

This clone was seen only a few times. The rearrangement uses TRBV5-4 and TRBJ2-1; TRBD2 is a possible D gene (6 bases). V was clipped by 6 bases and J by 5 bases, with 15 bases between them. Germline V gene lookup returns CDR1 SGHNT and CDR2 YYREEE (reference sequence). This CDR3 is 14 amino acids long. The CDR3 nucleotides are TGTGCCAGCACCATAGTTGGAGGGGACAATGAGCAGTTCTTC. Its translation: CASTIVGGDNEQFF.

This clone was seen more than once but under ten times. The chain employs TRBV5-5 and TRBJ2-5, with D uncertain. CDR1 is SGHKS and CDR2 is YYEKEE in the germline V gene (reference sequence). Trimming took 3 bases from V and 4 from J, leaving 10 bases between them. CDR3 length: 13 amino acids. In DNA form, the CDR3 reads TGTGCCAGCAGCTCGCCTCCGGGAGAGACCCAGTACTTC. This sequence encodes CASSSPPGETQYF. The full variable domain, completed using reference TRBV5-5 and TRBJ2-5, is DAGVTQSPTHLIKTRGQQVTLRCSPISGHKSVSWYQQVLGQGPQFIFQYYEKEERGRGNFPDRFSARQFPNYSSELNVNALLLGDSALYLCASSSPPGETQYFGPGTRLLVL.

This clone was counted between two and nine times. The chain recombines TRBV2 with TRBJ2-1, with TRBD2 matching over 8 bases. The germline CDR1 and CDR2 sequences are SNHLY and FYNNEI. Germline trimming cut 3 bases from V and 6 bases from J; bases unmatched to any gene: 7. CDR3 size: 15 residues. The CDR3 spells CASSDSSGSRNEQFF. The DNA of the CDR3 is TGTGCCAGCAGTGATTCCAGCGGGAGCCGCAATGAGCAGTTCTTC.

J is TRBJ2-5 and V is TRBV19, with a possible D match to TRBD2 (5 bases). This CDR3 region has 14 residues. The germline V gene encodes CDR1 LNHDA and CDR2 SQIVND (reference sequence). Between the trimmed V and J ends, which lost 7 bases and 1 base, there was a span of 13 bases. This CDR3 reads CASKSSAAQETQYF. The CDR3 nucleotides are TGTGCCAGTAAAAGTAGCGCGGCCCAAGAGACCCAGTACTTC. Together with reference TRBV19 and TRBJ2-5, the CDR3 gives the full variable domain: DGGITQSPKYLFRKEGQNVTLSCEQNLNHDAMYWYRQDPGQGLRLIYYSQIVNDFQKGDIAEGYSVSREKKESFPLTVTSAQKNPTAFYLCASKSSAAQETQYFGPGTRLLVL.